One sample yielded the 14 T cell receptor beta chains listed below, sequenced in a study of T-cell memory formation after mild COVID-19. TCRdb redid the calling of the 5' RACE reads with MiXCR, one entry per CDR3 protein. The sample yields more than 80,000 distinct CDR3 sequences, around 12% seen once. Sequenced input: PBMCs or a T cell subset sorted from them (not recorded which). These receptor sequences come from an adult woman who had mild COVID-19 (a few samples of this study predate the infection). Cell type and time point are not known.

This clonotype has just a few counts. V gene TRBV4-3 combines with J gene TRBJ2-2, with 7 bases aligning to TRBD2. The J segment lost 6 bases and the V segment lost 0 bases, leaving 7 bases of the junction unmatched. Germline values: CDR1 LGHNA, CDR2 YSLEER. CDR3 size: 16 residues. The CDR3 is CASSQDRGSVSGELFF. The CDR3 nucleotides read TGCGCCAGCAGCCAAGATCGCGGGAGTGTTTCCGGGGAGCTGTTTTTT.

This clonotype was seen a handful of times. This chain connects TRBV7-3 to TRBJ2-1, with 14 nucleotides matching TRBD2. The CDR3 loop spans 20 amino acids. The germline V gene encodes CDR1 SGHTA and CDR2 FQGTGA. The trim removed 1 base at V and 1 base at J, leaving 9 bases unmatched. CDR3: CASSLNPTGLAGASYNEQFF. Here the CDR3 DNA reads TGTGCCAGCAGCTTAAACCCAACGGGACTAGCGGGGGCGTCCTACAATGAGCAGTTCTTC.

The chain joins TRBV5-1 to TRBJ1-3; no firm D call. Germline lookup yields CDR1 SGHRS and CDR2 YFSETQ. The CDR3 covers 11 residues. V was clipped by 4 bases and J by 9 bases, with 8 bases between them. The CDR3 nucleotides are TGCGCCAGCAGCCTGGGAGGCACCATATATTTT. It encodes CASSLGGTIYF.

This clonotype was counted only a few times. This chain connects TRBV7-2 to TRBJ1-5, with D possibly matching TRBD1 (6 bases). CDR3 size: 17 residues. V lost 1 base and J lost 0, with 13 bases in between. The germline CDR1 and CDR2 sequences are SGHTA and FQGNSA. CDR3 in DNA: TGTGCCAGCAGCTTAGTAGACCCAGGGGTTAGCAATCAGCCCCAGCATTTT. This gives the protein CASSLVDPGVSNQPQHF.

The chain joins TRBV12-3 or TRBV12-4 to TRBJ2-1; D is unclear. V lost 1 base, J lost 4 bases, and 8 bases lay in between. This CDR3 region has 14 residues. CDR3 bases: TGTGCCAGCAGTTTAGTAGGTCTTTACAATGAGCAGTTCTTC. Protein: CASSLVGLYNEQFF.

This clonotype occurred a few times. The rearrangement links TRBV25-1 to TRBJ2-5; D gene uncertain. CDR3 length: 13 amino acids. Germline CDR1 and CDR2: MGHDK and SYGVNS. Trimming shortened V by 4 bases and J by 5 bases, and 11 bases separated the two germline ends. The CDR3 DNA reads as TGTGCCAGCAGTGCCGAGAACTCCGAGACCCAGTACTTC. Its protein product is CASSAENSETQYF. Full variable domain (missing parts from reference TRBV25-1 and TRBJ2-5): EADIYQTPRYLVIGTGKKITLECSQTMGHDKMYWYQQDPGMELHLIHYSYGVNSTEKGDLSSESTVSRIRTEHFPLTLESARPSHTSQYLCASSAENSETQYFGPGTRLLVL.

The chain joins TRBV6-6 to TRBJ1-2, with D possibly TRBD1 on 5 matching bases. The CDR3 sequence is 16 residues long. Germline CDR1 is MNHNY and CDR2 is SVGAGI (reference sequence). The V and J ends lost 9 bases and 2 bases respectively, with 22 bases between them. The DNA for the CDR3 is TGTGCCAGTGATGGGACGGACAACCCCACCAACTATGGCTACACCTTC. Translated, it gives CASDGTDNPTNYGYTF.

V usage is TRBV7-8 and J usage is TRBJ2-1; TRBD2 agrees at 9 bases. The CDR3 is 16 amino acids. Germline assignment: CDR1 SGHVS and CDR2 FQNEAQ. Trimming cost V 5 bases and J 2 bases; bases outside gene matches: 7. CDR3 amino acids: CASSALLAGPYNEQFF. As DNA, the CDR3 is TGTGCCAGCAGCGCCTTGCTAGCGGGACCCTACAATGAGCAGTTCTTC.

The table lists this clonotype with a few counts. The chain employs TRBV7-8 and TRBJ2-7, with D unresolved. This CDR3 contains 16 residues. V shed 2 bases and J shed 2 bases, with 16 bases lying between them. Germline lookup yields CDR1 SGHVS and CDR2 FQNEAQ. The DNA of the CDR3 is TGTGCCAGCAGCTTACCAGTCTCCGGCCTAACCTACGAGCAGTACTTC. It translates to CASSLPVSGLTYEQYF.

The sample holds many counts of this clonotype. This chain connects TRBV5-1 to TRBJ2-3, with a tentative D call TRBD2 (5 bases). The CDR3 extends over 15 amino acids. The V and J ends lost 1 base and 4 bases respectively, with 13 bases between them. In germline, CDR1 is SGHRS, CDR2 YFSETQ. CDR3 DNA sequence: TGCGCCAGCAGCTTGTTTGGTGAGGGCCCAGATACGCAGTATTTT. It codes for CASSLFGEGPDTQYF. Variable domain in full (rest from reference TRBV5-1 and TRBJ2-3): KAGVTQTPRYLIKTRGQQVTLSCSPISGHRSVSWYQQTPGQGLQFLFEYFSETQRNKGNFPGRFSGRQFSNSRSEMNVSTLELGDSALYLCASSLFGEGPDTQYFGPGTRLTVL.

The rearrangement links TRBV27 to TRBJ2-7, with D unclear. Per the germline V gene, CDR1 is MNHEY and CDR2 is SMNVEV (reference sequence). The ends were cut back, 5 bases at V and 7 bases at J, with 21 bases in the middle. The CDR3 sequence is 15 residues long. The CDR3 loop is CASSPDGVFRWEQYF. In DNA form, the CDR3 reads TGTGCCAGCAGTCCAGATGGGGTTTTCCGGTGGGAGCAGTACTTC.

This clonotype occurred a few times. This chain links TRBV5-6 with TRBJ2-5, with 7 positions matching TRBD1. Germline CDR1 SGHDT, CDR2 YYEEEE. V shed 0 bases and J 6 bases; nucleotides not matched to a gene: 5. The CDR3 is 14 amino acids. CDR3 DNA sequence: TGTGCCAGCAGCTTGGGGGACAGTCCAAAGACCCAGTACTTC. It yields the protein CASSLGDSPKTQYF.

The chain is built from TRBV20-1 and TRBJ1-5, with 10 nucleotides matching TRBD1. CDR3 length: 18 residues. CDR1 DFQATT and CDR2 SNEGSKA come from the germline V gene (reference sequence). The V segment lost 2 bases and the J segment 2 bases; nucleotides outside the gene matches: 12. The CDR3 protein is CSARQDRGFRWGNQPQHF. The CDR3 DNA reads as TGCAGTGCTAGACAGGACAGGGGGTTCCGATGGGGCAATCAGCCCCAGCATTTT.

This clonotype was counted only a few times. The chain uses TRBV9 and TRBJ2-3; possibly TRBD1 or TRBD2 for D (6 bases each). Trimming cost V 1 base and J 1 base, with 10 bases left between them. There are 15 residues in the CDR3. CDR1 SGDLS and CDR2 YYNGEE come from the germline V gene. CDR3 region: CASSVSGAGTDTQYF. CDR3 coding DNA: TGTGCCAGCAGCGTATCGGGGGCCGGCACAGATACGCAGTATTTT.